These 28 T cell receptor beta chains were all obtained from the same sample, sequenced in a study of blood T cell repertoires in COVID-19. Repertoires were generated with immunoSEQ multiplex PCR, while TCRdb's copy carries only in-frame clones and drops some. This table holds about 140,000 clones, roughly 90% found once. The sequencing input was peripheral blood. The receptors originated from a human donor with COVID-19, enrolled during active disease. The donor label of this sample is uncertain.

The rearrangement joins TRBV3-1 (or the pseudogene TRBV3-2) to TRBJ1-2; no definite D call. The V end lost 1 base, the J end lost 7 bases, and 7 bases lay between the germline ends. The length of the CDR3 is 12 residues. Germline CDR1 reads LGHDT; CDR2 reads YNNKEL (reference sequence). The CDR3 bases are TGTGCCAGCAGCCAAGTACGGGTTGGCTACACCTTC. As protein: CASSQVRVGYTF.

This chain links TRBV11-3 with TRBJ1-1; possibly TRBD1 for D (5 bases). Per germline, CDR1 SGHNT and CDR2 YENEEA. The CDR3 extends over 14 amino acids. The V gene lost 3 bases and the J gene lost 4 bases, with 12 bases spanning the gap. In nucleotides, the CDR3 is TGTGCCAGCAGCTTGCAGGGTGAATCCACTGAAGCTTTCTTT. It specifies CASSLQGESTEAFF.

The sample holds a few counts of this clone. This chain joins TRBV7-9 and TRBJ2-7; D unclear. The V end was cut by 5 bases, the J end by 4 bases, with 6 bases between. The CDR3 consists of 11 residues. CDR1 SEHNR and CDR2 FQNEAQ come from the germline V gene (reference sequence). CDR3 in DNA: TGTGCCAGCAGCCCCAGTTACGAGCAGTACTTC. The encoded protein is CASSPSYEQYF.

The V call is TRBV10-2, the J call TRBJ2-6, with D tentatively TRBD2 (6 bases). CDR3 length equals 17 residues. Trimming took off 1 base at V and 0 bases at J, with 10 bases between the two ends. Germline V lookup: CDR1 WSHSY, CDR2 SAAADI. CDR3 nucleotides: TGCGCCAGCAGTGAGTATCGGGGGAACTCTGGGGCCAACGTCCTGACTTTC. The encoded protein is CASSEYRGNSGANVLTF.

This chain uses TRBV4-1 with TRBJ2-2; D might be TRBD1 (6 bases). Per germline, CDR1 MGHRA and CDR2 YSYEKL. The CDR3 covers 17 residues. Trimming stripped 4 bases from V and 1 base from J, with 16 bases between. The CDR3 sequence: CASSPSRAGVNTGELFF. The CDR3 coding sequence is TGCGCCAGCAGCCCCAGCAGGGCAGGGGTGAACACCGGGGAGCTGTTTTTT.

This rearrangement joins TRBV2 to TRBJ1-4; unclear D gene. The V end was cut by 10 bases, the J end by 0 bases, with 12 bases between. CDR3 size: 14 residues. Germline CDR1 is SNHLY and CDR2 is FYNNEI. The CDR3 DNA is TGTGCCACCCGTGCAGTTACAACTAATGAAAAACTGTTTTTT. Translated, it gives CATRAVTTNEKLFF. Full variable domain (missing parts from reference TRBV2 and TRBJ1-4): EPEVTQTPSHQVTQMGQEVILRCVPISNHLYFYWYRQILGQKVEFLVSFYNNEISEKSEIFDDQFSVERPDGSNFTLKIRSTKLEDSAMYFCATRAVTTNEKLFFGSGTQLSVL.

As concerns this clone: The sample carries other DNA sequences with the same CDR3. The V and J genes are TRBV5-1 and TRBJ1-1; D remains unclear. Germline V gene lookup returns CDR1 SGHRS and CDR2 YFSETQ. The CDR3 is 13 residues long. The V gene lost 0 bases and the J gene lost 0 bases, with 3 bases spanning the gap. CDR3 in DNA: TGCGCCAGCAGCTTGGACTTGAACACTGAAGCTTTCTTT. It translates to CASSLDLNTEAFF.

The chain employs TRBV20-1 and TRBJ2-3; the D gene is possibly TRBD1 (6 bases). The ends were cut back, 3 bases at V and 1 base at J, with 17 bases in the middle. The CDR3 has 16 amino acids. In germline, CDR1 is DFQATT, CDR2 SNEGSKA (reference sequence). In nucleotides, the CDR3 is TGCAGTGCTAGTCCTGGTGGAGCAGGGGGCACAGATACGCAGTATTTT. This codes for CSASPGGAGGTDTQYF.

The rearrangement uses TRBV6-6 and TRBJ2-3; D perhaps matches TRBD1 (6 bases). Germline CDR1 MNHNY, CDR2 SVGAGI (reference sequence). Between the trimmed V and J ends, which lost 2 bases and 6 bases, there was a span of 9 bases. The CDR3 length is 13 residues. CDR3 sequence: CASSYGRGDTQYF. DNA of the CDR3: TGTGCCAGCAGTTACGGCAGGGGCGATACGCAGTATTTT.

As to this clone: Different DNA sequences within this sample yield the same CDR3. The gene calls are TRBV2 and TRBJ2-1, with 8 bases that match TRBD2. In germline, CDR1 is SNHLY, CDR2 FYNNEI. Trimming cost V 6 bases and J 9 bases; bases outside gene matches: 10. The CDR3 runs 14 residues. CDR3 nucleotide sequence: TGTGCCAGCAGCCCGGGACTAGGTGGGGTTGAGCAGTTCTTC. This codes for CASSPGLGGVEQFF.

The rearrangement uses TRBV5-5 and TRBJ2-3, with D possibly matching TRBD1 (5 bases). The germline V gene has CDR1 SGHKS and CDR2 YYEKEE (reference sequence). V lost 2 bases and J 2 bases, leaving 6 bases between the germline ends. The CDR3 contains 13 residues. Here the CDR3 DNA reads TGTGCCAGCAGCTTCAGGGACACAGATACGCAGTATTTT. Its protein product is CASSFRDTDTQYF.

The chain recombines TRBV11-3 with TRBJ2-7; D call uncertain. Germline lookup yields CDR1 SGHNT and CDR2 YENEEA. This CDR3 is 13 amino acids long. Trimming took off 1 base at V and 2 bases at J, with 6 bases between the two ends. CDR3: CASSLAEAYEQYF. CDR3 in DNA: TGTGCCAGCAGCTTAGCAGAGGCCTACGAGCAGTACTTC.

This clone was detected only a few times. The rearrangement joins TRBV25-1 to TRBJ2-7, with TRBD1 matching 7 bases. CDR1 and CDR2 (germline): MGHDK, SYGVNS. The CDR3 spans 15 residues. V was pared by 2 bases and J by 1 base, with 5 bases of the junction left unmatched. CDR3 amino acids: CASSEGQEWSYEQYF. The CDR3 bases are TGTGCCAGCAGTGAAGGACAGGAATGGTCCTACGAGCAGTACTTC.

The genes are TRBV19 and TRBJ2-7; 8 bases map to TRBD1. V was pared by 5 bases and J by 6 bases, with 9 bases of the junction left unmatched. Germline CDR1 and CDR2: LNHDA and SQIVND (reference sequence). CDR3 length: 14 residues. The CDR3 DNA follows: TGTGCCAGTAGTCCGGGACAGGACGGATTCGAGCAGTACTTC. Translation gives CASSPGQDGFEQYF.

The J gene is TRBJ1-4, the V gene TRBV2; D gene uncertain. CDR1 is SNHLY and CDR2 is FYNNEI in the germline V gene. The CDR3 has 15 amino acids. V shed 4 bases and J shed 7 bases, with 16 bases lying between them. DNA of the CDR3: TGTGCCAGCAGTGTGTTCCGTCGCGCACCTGAAAAACTGTTTTTT. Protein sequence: CASSVFRRAPEKLFF.

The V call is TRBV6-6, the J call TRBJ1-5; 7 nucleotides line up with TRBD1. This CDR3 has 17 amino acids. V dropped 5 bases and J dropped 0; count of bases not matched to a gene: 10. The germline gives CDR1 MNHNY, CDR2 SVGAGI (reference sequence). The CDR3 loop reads CASSHLGQSYSNQPQHF. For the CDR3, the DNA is TGTGCCAGCAGTCATCTGGGACAGTCCTATAGCAATCAGCCCCAGCATTTT.

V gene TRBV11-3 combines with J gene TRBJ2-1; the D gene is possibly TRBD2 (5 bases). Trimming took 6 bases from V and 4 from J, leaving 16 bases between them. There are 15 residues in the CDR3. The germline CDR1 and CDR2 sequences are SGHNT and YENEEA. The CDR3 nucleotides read TGTGCCAGCAGTCAACTCAGGACGGGATACAATGAGCAGTTCTTC. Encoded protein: CASSQLRTGYNEQFF.

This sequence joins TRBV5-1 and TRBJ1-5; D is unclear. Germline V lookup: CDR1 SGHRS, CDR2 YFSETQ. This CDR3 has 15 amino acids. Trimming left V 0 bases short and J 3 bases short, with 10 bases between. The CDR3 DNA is TGCGCCAGCAGCTTGGTGAGCGGCTTCAATCAGCCCCAGCATTTT. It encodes CASSLVSGFNQPQHF.

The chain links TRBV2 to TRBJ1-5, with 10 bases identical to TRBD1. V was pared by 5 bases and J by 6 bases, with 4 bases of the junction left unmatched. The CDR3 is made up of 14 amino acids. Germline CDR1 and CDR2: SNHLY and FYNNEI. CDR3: CASSWGTGAQPQHF. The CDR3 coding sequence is TGTGCCAGCAGTTGGGGGACAGGGGCTCAGCCCCAGCATTTT.

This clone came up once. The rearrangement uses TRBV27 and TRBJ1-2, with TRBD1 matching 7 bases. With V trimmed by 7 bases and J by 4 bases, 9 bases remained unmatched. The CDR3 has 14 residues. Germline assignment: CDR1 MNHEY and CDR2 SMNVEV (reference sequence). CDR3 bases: TGTGCCAGCACCATTCCTCGACAGGGCTATGGCTACACCTTC. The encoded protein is CASTIPRQGYGYTF.

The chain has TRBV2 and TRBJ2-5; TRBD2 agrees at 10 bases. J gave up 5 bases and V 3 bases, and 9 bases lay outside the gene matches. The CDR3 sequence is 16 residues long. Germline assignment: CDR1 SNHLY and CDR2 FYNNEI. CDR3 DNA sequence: TGTGCCAGCAGTGAGGGGATACTAGCGGGAATTGAGACCCAGTACTTC. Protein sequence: CASSEGILAGIETQYF.

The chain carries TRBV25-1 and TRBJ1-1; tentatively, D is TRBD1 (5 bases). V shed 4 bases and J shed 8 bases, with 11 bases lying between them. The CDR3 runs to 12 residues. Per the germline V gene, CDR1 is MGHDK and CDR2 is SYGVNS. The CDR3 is CASSVYPGEAFF. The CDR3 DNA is TGTGCCAGCAGTGTATATCCAGGGGAAGCTTTCTTT.

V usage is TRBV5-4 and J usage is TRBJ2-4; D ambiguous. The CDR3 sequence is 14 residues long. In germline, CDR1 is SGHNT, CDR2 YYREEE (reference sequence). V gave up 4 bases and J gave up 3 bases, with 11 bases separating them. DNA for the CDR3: TGTGCCAGCAGCCCGGAAGGAGTCAAAAACATTCAGTACTTC. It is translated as CASSPEGVKNIQYF. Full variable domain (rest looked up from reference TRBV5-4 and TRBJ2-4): ETGVTQSPTHLIKTRGQQVTLRCSSQSGHNTVSWYQQALGQGPQFIFQYYREEENGRGNFPPRFSGLQFPNYSSELNVNALELDDSALYLCASSPEGVKNIQYFGAGTRLSVL.

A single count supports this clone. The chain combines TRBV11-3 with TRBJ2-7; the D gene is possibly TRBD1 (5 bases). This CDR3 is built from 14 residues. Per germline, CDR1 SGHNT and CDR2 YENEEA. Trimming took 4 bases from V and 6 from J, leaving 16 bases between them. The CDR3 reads CASSSTSGHSEQYF. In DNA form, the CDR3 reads TGTGCCAGCAGCTCTACGTCAGGGCACTCCGAGCAGTACTTC.

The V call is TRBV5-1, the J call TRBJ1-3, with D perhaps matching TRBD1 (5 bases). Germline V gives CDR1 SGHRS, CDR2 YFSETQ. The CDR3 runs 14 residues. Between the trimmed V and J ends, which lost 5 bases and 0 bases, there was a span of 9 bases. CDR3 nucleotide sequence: TGCGCCAGCAGAGACAGTAGCTCTGGAAACACCATATATTTT. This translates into CASRDSSSGNTIYF. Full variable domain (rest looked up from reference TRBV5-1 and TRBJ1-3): KAGVTQTPRYLIKTRGQQVTLSCSPISGHRSVSWYQQTPGQGLQFLFEYFSETQRNKGNFPGRFSGRQFSNSRSEMNVSTLELGDSALYLCASRDSSSGNTIYFGEGSWLTVV.

In DNA, the CDR3 is TGCGCCAGCAGCCCCCGGGACAGGGGCGCCCTTAATGAAAAACTGTTTTTT. It is translated as CASSPRDRGALNEKLFF. This sequence joins TRBV4-1 and TRBJ1-4; 10 nucleotides line up with TRBD1. With V trimmed by 4 bases and J by 4 bases, 9 bases remained unmatched. Germline V gene data show CDR1 as MGHRA and CDR2 as YSYEKL. The CDR3 is 17 residues long.

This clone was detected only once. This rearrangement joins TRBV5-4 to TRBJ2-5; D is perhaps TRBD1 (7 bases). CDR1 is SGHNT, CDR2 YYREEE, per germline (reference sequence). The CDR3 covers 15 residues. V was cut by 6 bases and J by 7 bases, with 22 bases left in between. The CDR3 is CASTRGRGDSGTQYF. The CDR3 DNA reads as TGTGCCAGCACCCGGGGCAGGGGGGACTCCGGGACCCAGTACTTC.

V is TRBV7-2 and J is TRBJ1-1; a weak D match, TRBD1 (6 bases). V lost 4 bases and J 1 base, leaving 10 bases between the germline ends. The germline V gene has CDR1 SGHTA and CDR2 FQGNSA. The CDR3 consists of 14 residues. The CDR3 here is CASSSRGWNTEAFF. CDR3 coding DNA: TGTGCCAGCAGCTCCAGGGGTTGGAACACTGAAGCTTTCTTT.